Sequencing of this T cell receptor (beta chain) was carried out in a study of cytomegalovirus exposure and HLA in healthy donors. V was trimmed by 5 bases and J by 5 bases, leaving 19 bases between them. Germline lookup yields CDR1 MDHEN and CDR2 SYDVKM. CDR3 length: 15 amino acids. Vbeta (60) and Jbeta (13) primers were used in the PCR. Assay used: immunoSEQ multiplex PCR; TCRdb lists only in-frame clones, some missing. This table holds about 140,000 clones, approximately 82% found once. Sequenced sample: PBMCs. The sequence was collected from a man aged 18 to 29 in good health and CMV-seropositive. This chain connects TRBV28 to TRBJ2-7; no clear D gene. CDR3 coding DNA: TGTGCCAGCAGTACCTTGGCTCTAGGAGTCCACGAGCAGTACTTC. As protein: CASSTLALGVHEQYF.